The T cell receptor beta chain described here comes from a study of CD8 T cells in ankylosing spondylitis. General study points: Reports of some motif variants in reactive arthritis synovial fluid and blood predate this one. Reportedly, significant enrichment of disease-linked clones occurred in matched ankylosing spondylitis synovial fluid.

Construction of TCR beta libraries was performed using quantitative 5'-RACE with molecular barcodes. TCRdb reprocessed the 5' RACE reads via MiXCR and lists one record per CDR3 protein. This table has about 190,000 distinct CDR3 sequences, over 10% appearing once. The ends lost 4 bases at V and 1 base at J; junction bases unmatched: 19. CDR3 size: 21 residues. A few counts support this clonotype. No antigen is known for it. The receptor comes from a female donor with ankylosing spondylitis or in good health (not recorded which). The chain joins TRBV12-3 or TRBV12-4 to TRBJ2-6, with 7 bases that match TRBD2. The sequenced material came from blood, either unsorted or a sorted T cell fraction (not recorded which). CDR3 DNA: TGTGCCAGCAGTTCTAAACTCTTTGGGACTATGCGAACTTCTGGGGCCAACGTCCTGACTTTC. The encoded protein is CASSSKLFGTMRTSGANVLTF.